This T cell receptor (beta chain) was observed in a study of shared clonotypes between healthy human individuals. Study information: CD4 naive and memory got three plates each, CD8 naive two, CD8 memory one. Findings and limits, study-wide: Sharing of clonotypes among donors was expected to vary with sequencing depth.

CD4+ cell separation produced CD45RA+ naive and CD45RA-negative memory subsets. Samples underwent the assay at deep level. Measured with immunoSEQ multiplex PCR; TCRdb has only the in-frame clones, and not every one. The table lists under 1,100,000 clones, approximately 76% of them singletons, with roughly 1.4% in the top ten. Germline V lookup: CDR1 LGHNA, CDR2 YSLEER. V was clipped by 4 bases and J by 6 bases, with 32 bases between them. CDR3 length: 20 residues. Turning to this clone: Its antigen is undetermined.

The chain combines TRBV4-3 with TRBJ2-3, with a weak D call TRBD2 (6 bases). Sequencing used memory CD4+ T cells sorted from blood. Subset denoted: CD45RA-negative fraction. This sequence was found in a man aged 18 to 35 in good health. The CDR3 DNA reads TGCGCCAGCAGCCGCCTAGGGCAGGGTAGCGGCTCTTCTCTGGGGGATACGCAGTATTTT. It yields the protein CASSRLGQGSGSSLGDTQYF.